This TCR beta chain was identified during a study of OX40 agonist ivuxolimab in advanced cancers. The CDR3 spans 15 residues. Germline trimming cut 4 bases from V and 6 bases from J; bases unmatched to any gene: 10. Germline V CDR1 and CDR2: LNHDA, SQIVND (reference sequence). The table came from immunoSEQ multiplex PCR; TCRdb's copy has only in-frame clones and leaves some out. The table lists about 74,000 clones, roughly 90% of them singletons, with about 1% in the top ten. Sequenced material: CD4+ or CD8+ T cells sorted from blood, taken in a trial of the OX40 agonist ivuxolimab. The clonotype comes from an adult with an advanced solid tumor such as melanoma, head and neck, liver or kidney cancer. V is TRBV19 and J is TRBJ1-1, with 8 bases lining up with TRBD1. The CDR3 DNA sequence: TGTGCCAGTAGTACCCTACAGGGGGTTCGCCCTGAAGCTTTCTTT. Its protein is CASSTLQGVRPEAFF. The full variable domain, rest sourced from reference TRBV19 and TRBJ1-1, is DGGITQSPKYLFRKEGQNVTLSCEQNLNHDAMYWYRQDPGQGLRLIYYSQIVNDFQKGDIAEGYSVSREKKESFPLTVTSAQKNPTAFYLCASSTLQGVRPEAFFGQGTRLTVV.